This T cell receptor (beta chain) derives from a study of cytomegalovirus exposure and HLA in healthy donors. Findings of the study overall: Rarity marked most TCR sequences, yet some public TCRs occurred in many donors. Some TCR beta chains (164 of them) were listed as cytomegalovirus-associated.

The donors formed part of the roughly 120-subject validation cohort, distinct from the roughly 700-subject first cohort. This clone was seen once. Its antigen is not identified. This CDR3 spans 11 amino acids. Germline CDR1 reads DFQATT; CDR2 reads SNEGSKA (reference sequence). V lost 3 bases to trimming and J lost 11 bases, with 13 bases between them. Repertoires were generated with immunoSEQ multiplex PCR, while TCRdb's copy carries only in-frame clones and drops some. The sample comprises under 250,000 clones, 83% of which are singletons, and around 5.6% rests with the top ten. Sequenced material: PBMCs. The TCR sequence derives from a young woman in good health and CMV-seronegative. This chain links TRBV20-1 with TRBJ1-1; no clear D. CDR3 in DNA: TGCAGTGCTAGTGGTTTAGGAAAGGCTTTCTTT. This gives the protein CSASGLGKAFF.